This T cell receptor (beta chain) came from a study of T cell responses to AZD1222 COVID-19 vaccine. Study results and caveats: Nearly half of the spike-specific TCRs reportedly recognize variant regions that carry no mutations. Spike-specific TCR breadth and depth rose after two AZD1222 doses. Vaccine-associated CD4 TCRs ranged over spike, dominating at 160-218 and 743-854. A mostly white British donor set with more females was recruited, and clonal diversity was possibly underestimated.

About this clone: The antigen is not known.

The repertoire was sequenced with immunoSEQ multiplex PCR; TCRdb's copy has only in-frame clones and lacks some. The table includes 130,000 to 150,000 clones, just over 90% detected once. The V end was cut by 5 bases, the J end by 2 bases, with 12 bases between. The germline V gene has CDR1 MNHEY and CDR2 SVGAGI. The CDR3 runs to 14 residues. The sample here was peripheral blood, taken on day 0 of AZD1222 vaccination. The rearrangement joins TRBV6-5 to TRBJ1-2; no reliable D call. The receptor comes from an adult in good health. In DNA, the CDR3 is TGTGCCAGCAGTCCTAGGTTGAACAACTATGGCTACACCTTC. It is translated as CASSPRLNNYGYTF.